This T cell receptor (beta chain) was identified in a study of CD8+ T cells in alopecia areata (dated by TCRdb to 2017 to 2018). In the study overall: Treated patients were enrolled in an open-label pilot trial of oral tofacitinib at 5 to 10 mg twice daily for moderate-to-severe alopecia areata. Patients stayed on tofacitinib for 6 to 18 months and then had 6 months of follow-up off drug so that delayed response and recurrence could be assessed. For the treated patients, the SALT score, which quantifies what percentage of scalp surface area is affected, served as the measure of disease severity. The study used high-throughput TCRbeta sequencing to examine T cell clonal expansion in alopecia areata, in both the C3H/HeJ mouse model and human patients. On the human side, TCRbeta sequencing was run on scalp tissue and on sorted CD4+ and CD8+ peripheral blood T cells from healthy controls and from alopecia areata patients with either patchy or totalis/universalis disease. Tofacitinib-treated patients had biopsies at baseline and at 4 and 24 weeks of treatment, with a later scalp biopsy in several patients. Scalp clonality was compared across normal scalp (n=4), patchy alopecia areata scalp (n=8), and alopecia totalis/universalis scalp (n=8). RNA was obtained with the PAXgene miRNA kit for fixed scalp, the miRNeasy kit for PBMCs, and the RNeasy kit for mouse skin. TCRbeta CDR3 regions were amplified by immunoSEQ multiplex PCR with 35 Vbeta forward and 13 Jbeta reverse primers.

The table lists this clone with a few counts. What this receptor recognizes is not known. No per-base quality is available; no much larger clone lies one base away. General study outcomes and caveats: Compared with normal scalp, lesional scalp, particularly in alopecia totalis/universalis, had higher clonality and more expanded CD8+ clones, which suggests antigenic drive. Unlike mouse skin, which is dominated by gammadelta T cells, normal human skin has resident alphabeta T cells that are also sequenced, and this complicates analysis of the scalp TCR repertoire. Shared TCR sequences between patients were less evident than in mice, which may be partly attributable to HLA diversity in the patient population. Because the treated cohort was small and had just a single nonresponder, larger studies are needed to establish links between baseline CD8+ expansion and response. Many expanded lesional clones were found to persist in scalp and blood during tofacitinib treatment, and relapse after treatment cessation may be partly explained by this persistence. Scalp clonality and the number of expanded CD8+ clones among the top 100 scalp clones were significantly decreased by tofacitinib.

Trimming takes 6 bases from V and 7 bases from J, and the germline ends sit 13 bases apart. From the germline V gene (reference sequence), CDR1 is MNHEY and CDR2 is SMNVEV. From its cysteine to its phenylalanine, the CDR3 spans 14 amino acids. The DNA shown is the 42-base CDR3, in frame from base 1. What the time point label conveys for this sample: 24 weeks on oral tofacitinib. In the paper's terms, the treatment or condition label means: oral pan-JAK inhibitor, 5-10 mg twice daily. From alopecia areata patients, peripheral blood was collected along with lesional scalp punch biopsies. After PBMCs were isolated by density centrifugation and stained for CD3, CD4 and CD8, a FACSAria was used to sort CD4+ and CD8+ T cells. Library generation was performed with the immunoSEQ multiplex PCR assay. To provide template for TCR sequencing, every sample had RNA extracted and reverse transcribed into cDNA. SuperScript III was used to make first-strand cDNA, primed with a 2:1 mix of oligo-dT and random hexamers. A synthetic immune receptor repertoire was used to assess amplification bias, and residual bias was removed computationally. Concerning the study's data processing: Raw reads were preprocessed for error removal, and CDR3 was defined according to IMGT conventions as running from the conserved cysteine to phenylalanine. To get clonality, Shannon entropy was normalized by log2 of the number of productive unique TCRs and the result was subtracted from 1. Whether scalp clones were CD4 or CD8 was inferred by matching scalp TCRbeta sequences against CD4 and CD8 repertoires sorted from blood. TCRdb retrieved this table from immuneACCESS and kept in-frame rearrangements only. Not all clones are present; in checked studies, unresolved V genes account for under half, and no reason is known for the remainder. Clone size and the V and J calls come from that table; the DNA yielded D and trimming. Recorded for this sample are about 160,000 clones; less than 80% of them occurred a single time. The ten largest clones add up to 12% to 15% of the sample.

The chain is assembled from TRBV27 and TRBJ1-6, with TRBD1 perhaps the D gene, on 6 matching bases. The sequencing here drew on CD4+ T cells sorted from blood, taken at week 24, from a patient treated with tofacitinib. The receptor was isolated from a human donor with alopecia areata. The DNA is as follows: TGTGCCAGCAGGCTTGTAAGGGGGAATTCACCCCTCCACTTT. It translates to CASRLVRGNSPLHF.